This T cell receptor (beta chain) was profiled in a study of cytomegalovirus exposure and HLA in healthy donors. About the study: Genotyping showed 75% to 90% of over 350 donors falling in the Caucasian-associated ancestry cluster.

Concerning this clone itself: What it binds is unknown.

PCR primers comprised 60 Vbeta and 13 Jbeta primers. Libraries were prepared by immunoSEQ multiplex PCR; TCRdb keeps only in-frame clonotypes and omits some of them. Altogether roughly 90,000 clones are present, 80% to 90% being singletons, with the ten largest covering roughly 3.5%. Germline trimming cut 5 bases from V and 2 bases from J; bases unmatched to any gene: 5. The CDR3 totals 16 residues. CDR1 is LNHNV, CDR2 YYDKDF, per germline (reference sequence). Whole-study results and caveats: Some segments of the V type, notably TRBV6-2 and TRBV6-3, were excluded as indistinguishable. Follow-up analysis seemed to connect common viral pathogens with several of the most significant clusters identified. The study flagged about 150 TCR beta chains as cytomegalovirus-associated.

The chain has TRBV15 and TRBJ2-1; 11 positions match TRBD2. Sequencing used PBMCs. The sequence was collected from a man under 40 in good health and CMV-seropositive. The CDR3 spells CATSGGGLAAYNEQFF. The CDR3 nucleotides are TGTGCCACCAGCGGGGGGGGACTAGCGGCCTACAATGAGCAGTTCTTC.